Shown below are 3 T cell receptor beta chains from a single sample sequenced in a study of long-term antiretroviral therapy in people with HIV. The assay used was immunoSEQ (version v3.0), run at survey level. Libraries were prepared by immunoSEQ multiplex PCR; TCRdb keeps only in-frame clonotypes and omits some of them. The repertoire holds roughly 30,000 clones, about 95% seen once, with 7.5% to 9% in the top ten. Material: unsorted PBMCs, obtained 6 to 6.5 years after starting antiretroviral therapy. Every receptor here comes from a man aged 25 to 45 with HIV.

This clone has only one observation. The chain carries TRBV7-9 and TRBJ1-1; D gene uncertain. V was cut by 5 bases and J by 6 bases, with 10 bases left in between. Germline assignment: CDR1 SEHNR and CDR2 FQNEAQ (reference sequence). The CDR3 totals 12 residues. The CDR3 region has the DNA TGTGCCAGCAGCCCCATGAGACCTGAAGCTTTCTTT. Protein sequence: CASSPMRPEAFF.

CDR3 in amino acids: CASSGRDSRSYNEQFF. The CDR3, as DNA: TGTGCCAGCAGCGGCCGGGACAGCAGATCCTACAATGAGCAGTTCTTC. This chain uses TRBV7-2 with TRBJ2-1; 7 bases line up with TRBD1. J lost 1 base, V lost 5 bases, and 8 bases had no gene match. The CDR3 extends over 16 amino acids. The germline V gene encodes CDR1 SGHTA and CDR2 FQGNSA.

The V and J genes are TRBV29-1 and TRBJ2-1; D remains ambiguous. The CDR3 runs to 13 residues. Trimming cost V 5 bases and J 8 bases, with 16 bases left between them. The V gene's germline CDR1 is SQVTM and CDR2 ANQGSEA. CDR3 residues: CSVYTQDGDEQFF. The CDR3 coding sequence is TGCAGCGTTTATACCCAGGATGGGGATGAGCAGTTCTTC.